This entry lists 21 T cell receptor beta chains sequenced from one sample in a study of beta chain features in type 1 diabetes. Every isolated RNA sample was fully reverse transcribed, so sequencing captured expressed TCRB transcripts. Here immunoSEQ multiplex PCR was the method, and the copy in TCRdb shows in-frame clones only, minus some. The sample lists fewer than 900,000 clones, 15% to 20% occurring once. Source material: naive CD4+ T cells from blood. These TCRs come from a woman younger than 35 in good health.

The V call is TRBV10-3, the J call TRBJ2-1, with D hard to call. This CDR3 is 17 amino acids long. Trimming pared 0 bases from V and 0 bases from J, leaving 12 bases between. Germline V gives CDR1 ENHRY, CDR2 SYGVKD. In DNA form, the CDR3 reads TGTGCCATCAGTGAGTCGCACGCCGGGCTCTCCTACAATGAGCAGTTCTTC. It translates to CAISESHAGLSYNEQFF.

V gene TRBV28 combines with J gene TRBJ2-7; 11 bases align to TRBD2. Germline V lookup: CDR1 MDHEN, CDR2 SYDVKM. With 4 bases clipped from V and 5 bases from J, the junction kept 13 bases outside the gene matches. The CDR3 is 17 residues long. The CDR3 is CASSYTPRLAGKHEQYF. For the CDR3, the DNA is TGTGCCAGCAGTTATACCCCGCGACTAGCGGGAAAACACGAGCAGTACTTC.

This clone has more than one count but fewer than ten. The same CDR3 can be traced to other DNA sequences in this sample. For the CDR3, the DNA is TGTGCCAGCAGCCGGGACCGACAGCCCCAGCATTTT. Translating it yields CASSRDRQPQHF. The rearrangement links TRBV7-9 to TRBJ1-5, with a weak D call TRBD1 (5 bases). The length of the CDR3 is 12 residues. V lost 5 bases and J lost 7, with 9 bases in between. Germline V gene lookup returns CDR1 SEHNR and CDR2 FQNEAQ (reference sequence).

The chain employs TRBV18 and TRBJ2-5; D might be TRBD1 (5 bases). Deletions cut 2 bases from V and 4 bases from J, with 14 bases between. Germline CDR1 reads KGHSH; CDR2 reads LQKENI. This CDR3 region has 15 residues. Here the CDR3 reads CASSPSDKRVETQYF. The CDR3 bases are TGTGCCAGCTCACCATCGGACAAGCGCGTAGAGACCCAGTACTTC.

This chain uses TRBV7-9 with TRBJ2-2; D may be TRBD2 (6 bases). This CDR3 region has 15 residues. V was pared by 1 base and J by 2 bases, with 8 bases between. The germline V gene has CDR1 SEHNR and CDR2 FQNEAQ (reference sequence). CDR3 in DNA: TGTGCCAGCAGCTTAGGAGGGACTAACACCGGGGAGCTGTTTTTT. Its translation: CASSLGGTNTGELFF.

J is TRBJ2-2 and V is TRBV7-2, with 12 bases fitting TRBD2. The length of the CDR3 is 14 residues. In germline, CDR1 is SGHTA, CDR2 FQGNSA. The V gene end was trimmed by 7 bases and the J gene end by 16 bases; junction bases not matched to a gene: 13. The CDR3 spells CASKQGAASGRAFF. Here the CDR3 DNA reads TGTGCCAGCAAACAGGGGGCGGCTAGCGGGAGGGCGTTTTTT.

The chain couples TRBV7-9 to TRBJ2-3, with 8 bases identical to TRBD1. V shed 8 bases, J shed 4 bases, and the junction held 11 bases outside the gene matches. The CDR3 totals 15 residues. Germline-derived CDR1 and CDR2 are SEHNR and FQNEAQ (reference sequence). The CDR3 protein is CASRRWTTGADTQYF. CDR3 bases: TGTGCCAGCCGCCGATGGACGACAGGGGCAGATACGCAGTATTTT.

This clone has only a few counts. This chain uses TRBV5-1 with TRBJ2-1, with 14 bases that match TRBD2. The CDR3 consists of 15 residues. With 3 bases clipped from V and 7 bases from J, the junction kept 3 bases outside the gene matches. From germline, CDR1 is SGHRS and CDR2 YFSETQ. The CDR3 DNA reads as TGCGCCAGCAGCTCAAGGACTAGCGGGAGGAATGAGCAGTTCTTC. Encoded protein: CASSSRTSGRNEQFF. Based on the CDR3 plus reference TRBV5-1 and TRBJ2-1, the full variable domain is KAGVTQTPRYLIKTRGQQVTLSCSPISGHRSVSWYQQTPGQGLQFLFEYFSETQRNKGNFPGRFSGRQFSNSRSEMNVSTLELGDSALYLCASSSRTSGRNEQFFGPGTRLTVL.

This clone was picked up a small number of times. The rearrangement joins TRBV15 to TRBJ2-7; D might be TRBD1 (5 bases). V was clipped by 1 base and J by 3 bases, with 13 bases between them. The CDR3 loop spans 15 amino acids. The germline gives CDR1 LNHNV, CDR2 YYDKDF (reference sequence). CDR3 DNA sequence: TGTGCCACCAGCAGAGCCCGTGGGGCCCACTACGAGCAGTACTTC. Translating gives CATSRARGAHYEQYF.

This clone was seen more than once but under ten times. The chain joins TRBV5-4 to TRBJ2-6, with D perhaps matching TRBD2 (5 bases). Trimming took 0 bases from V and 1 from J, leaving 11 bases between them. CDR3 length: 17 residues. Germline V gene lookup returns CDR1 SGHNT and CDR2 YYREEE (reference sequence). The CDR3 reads CASSLGGIASGANVLTF. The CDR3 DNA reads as TGTGCCAGCAGCTTGGGGGGAATAGCGTCTGGGGCCAACGTCCTGACTTTC.

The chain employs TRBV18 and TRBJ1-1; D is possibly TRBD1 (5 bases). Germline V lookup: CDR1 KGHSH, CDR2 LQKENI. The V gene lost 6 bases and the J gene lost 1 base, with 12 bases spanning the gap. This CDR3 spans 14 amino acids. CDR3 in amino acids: CASSVQGRNTEAFF. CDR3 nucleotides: TGTGCCAGCTCCGTGCAGGGTAGGAACACTGAAGCTTTCTTT.

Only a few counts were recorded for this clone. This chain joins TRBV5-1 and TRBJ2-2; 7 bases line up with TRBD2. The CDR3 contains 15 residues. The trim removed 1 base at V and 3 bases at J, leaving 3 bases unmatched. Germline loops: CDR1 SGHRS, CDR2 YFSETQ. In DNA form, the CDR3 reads TGCGCCAGCAGCTTGCTACTAGCGCACACCGGGGAGCTGTTTTTT. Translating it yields CASSLLLAHTGELFF.

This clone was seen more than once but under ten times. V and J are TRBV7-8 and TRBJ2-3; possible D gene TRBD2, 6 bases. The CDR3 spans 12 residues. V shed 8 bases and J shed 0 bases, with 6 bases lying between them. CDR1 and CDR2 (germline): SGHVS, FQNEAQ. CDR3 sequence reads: CASAGSTDTQYF. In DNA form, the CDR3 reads TGTGCCAGCGCGGGGAGCACAGATACGCAGTATTTT.

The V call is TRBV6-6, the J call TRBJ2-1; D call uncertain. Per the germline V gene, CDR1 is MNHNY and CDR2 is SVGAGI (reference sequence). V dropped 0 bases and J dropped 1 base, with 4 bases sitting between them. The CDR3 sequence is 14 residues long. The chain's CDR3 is CASSYSISYNEQFF. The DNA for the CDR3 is TGTGCCAGCAGTTACTCGATTTCCTACAATGAGCAGTTCTTC.

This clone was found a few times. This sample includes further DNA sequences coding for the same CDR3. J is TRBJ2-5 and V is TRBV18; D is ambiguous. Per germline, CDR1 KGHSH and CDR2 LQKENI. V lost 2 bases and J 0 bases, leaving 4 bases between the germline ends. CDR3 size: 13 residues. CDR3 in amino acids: CASSPLYQETQYF. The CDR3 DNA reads TGTGCCAGCTCACCATTGTACCAAGAGACCCAGTACTTC.

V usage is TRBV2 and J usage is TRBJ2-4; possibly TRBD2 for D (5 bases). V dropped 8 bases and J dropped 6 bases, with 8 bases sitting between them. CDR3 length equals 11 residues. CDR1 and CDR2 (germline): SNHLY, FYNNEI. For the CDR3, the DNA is TGTGCCAGCGGAGAGGGAAACATTCAGTACTTC. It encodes CASGEGNIQYF. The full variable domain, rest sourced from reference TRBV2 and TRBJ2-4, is EPEVTQTPSHQVTQMGQEVILRCVPISNHLYFYWYRQILGQKVEFLVSFYNNEISEKSEIFDDQFSVERPDGSNFTLKIRSTKLEDSAMYFCASGEGNIQYFGAGTRLSVL.

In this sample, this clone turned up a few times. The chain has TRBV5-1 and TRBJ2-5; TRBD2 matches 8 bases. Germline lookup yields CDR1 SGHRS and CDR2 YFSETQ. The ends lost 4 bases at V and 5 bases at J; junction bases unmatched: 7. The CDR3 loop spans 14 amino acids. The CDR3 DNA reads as TGCGCCAGCAGCGCCGGGGGGGCCGGGGAGACCCAGTACTTC. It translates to CASSAGGAGETQYF.

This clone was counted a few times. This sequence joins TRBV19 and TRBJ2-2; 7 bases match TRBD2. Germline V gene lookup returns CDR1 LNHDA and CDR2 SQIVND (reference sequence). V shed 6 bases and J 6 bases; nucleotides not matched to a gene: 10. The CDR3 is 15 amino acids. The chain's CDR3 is CASRIQVGGAGELFF. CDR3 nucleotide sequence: TGTGCCAGTAGGATCCAGGTGGGAGGGGCCGGGGAGCTGTTTTTT.

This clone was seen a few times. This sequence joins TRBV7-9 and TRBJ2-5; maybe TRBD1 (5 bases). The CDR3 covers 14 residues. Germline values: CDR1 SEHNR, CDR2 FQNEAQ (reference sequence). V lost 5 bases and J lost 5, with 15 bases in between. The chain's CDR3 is CASSPTVRLETQYF. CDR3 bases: TGTGCCAGCAGCCCGACAGTTCGTTTGGAGACCCAGTACTTC.

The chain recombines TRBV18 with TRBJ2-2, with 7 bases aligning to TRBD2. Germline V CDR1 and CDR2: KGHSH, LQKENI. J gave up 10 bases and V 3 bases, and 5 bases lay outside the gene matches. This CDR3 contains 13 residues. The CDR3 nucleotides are TGTGCCAGCTCACCTACAGCGGGGCTGGAGCTGTTTTTT. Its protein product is CASSPTAGLELFF. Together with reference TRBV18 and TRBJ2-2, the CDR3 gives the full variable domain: NAGVMQNPRHLVRRRGQEARLRCSPMKGHSHVYWYRQLPEEGLKFMVYLQKENIIDESGMPKERFSAEFPKEGPSILRIQQVVRGDSAAYFCASSPTAGLELFFGEGSRLTVL.

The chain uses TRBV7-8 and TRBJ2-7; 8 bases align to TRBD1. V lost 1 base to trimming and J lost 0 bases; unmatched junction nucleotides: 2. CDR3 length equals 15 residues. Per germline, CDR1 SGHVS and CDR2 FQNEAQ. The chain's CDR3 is CASSLVQGGSYEQYF. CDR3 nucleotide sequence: TGTGCCAGCAGCTTAGTACAGGGGGGCTCCTACGAGCAGTACTTC.